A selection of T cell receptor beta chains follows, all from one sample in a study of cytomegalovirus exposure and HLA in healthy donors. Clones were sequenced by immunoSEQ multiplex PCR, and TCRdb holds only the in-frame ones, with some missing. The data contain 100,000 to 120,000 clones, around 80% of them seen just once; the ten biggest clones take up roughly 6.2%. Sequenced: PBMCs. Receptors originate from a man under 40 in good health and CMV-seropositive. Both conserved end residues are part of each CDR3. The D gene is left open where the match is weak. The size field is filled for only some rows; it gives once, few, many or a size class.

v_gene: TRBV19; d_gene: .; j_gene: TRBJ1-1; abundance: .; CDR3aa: CASSIAVWNTEAFF; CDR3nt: TGTGCCAGTAGTATAGCAGTCTGGAACACTGAAGCTTTCTTT
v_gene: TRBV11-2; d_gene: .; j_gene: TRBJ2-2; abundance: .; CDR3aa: CASSLVVSVTGELFF; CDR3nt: TGTGCCAGCAGCTTAGTCGTGTCGGTCACCGGGGAGCTGTTTTTT
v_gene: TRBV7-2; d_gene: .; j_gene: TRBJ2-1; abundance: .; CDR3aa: CASSLGPPTGSSYNEQFF; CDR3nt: TGTGCCAGCAGCTTAGGCCCCCCAACAGGGAGCTCCTACAATGAGCAGTTCTTC
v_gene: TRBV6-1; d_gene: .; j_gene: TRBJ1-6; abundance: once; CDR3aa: CASSSGRPGSPLHF; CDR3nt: TGTGCCAGCAGTTCGGGCCGCCCGGGGTCACCCCTCCACTTT
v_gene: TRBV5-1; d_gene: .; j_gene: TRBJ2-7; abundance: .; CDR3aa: CASRGWTSRGGAHYEQYF; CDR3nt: TGCGCCAGCAGAGGCTGGACTAGCAGGGGGGGAGCGCACTACGAGCAGTACTTC
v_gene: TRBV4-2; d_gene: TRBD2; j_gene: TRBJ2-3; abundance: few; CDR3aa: CASSQDRGTRGSDTQYF; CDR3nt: TGTGCCAGCAGCCAAGACCGGGGTACGCGGGGGTCAGATACGCAGTATTTT
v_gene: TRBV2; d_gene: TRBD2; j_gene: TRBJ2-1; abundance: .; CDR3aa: CARGGVSGGYNEQFF; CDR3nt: TGTGCCCGCGGCGGGGTTAGCGGGGGGTACAATGAGCAGTTCTTC
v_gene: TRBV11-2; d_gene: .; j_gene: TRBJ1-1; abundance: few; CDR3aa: CASSIQVGTEAFF; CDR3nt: TGTGCCAGCAGCATACAGGTGGGGACTGAAGCTTTCTTT
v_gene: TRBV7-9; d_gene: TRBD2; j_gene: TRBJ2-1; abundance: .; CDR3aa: CASVAGESSYNEQFF; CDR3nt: TGTGCCAGCGTAGCGGGGGAAAGCTCCTACAATGAGCAGTTCTTC
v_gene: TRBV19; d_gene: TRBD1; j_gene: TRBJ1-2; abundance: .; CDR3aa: CASSGGTGKNYGYTF; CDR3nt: TGTGCCAGTAGTGGGGGGACAGGGAAGAATTATGGCTACACCTTC
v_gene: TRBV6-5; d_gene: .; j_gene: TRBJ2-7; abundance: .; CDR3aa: CAIRKKDTAYEQYF; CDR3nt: TGTGCCATCAGAAAGAAGGACACGGCCTACGAGCAGTACTTC
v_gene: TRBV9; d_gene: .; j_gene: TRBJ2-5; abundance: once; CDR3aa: CASSVEWGRQETQYF; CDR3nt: TGTGCCAGCAGCGTAGAGTGGGGGCGCCAAGAGACCCAGTACTTC
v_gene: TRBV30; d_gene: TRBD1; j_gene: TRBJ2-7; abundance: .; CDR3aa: CAWVHRGRPYEQYF; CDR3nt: TGTGCCTGGGTCCACAGGGGGCGCCCCTACGAGCAGTACTTC
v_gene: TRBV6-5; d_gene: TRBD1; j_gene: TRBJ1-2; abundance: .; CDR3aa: CASSDRVGGYTF; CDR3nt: TGTGCCAGCAGTGACAGGGTGGGGGGCTACACCTTC
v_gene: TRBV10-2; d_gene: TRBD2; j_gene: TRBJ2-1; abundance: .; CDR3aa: CASSESAGGGPSYNEQFF; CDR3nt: TGCGCCAGCAGTGAGTCAGCGGGAGGGGGCCCCTCCTACAATGAGCAGTTCTTC
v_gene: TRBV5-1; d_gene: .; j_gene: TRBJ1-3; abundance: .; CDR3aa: CASSPLSSGNTIYF; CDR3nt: TGCGCCAGCAGCCCGCTCAGCTCTGGAAACACCATATATTTT
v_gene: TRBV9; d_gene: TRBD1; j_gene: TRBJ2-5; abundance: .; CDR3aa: CASSVGLRGLEGETQYF; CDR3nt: TGTGCCAGCAGCGTAGGATTGAGGGGGCTCGAGGGAGAGACCCAGTACTTC
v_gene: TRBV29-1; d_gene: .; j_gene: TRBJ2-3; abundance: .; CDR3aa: CSAVSRTVSTDTQYF; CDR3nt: TGCAGCGCCGTAAGCAGGACAGTTAGCACAGATACGCAGTATTTT
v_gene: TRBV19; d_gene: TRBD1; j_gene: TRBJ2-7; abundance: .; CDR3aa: CASRAGGNHEQYF; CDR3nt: TGTGCCAGTAGGGCAGGGGGAAACCACGAGCAGTACTTC
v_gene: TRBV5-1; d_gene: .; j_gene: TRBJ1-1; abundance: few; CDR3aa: CASSPDTNTEAFF; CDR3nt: TGCGCCAGCAGCCCTGACACGAACACTGAAGCTTTCTTT
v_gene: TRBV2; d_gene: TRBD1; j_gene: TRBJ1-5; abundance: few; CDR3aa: CASTFWDRAQPQHF; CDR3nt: TGTGCCAGCACCTTCTGGGACAGGGCTCAGCCCCAGCATTTT
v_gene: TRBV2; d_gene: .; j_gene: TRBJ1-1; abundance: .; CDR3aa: CASRTQGNTEAFF; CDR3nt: TGTGCCAGCAGGACCCAGGGGAACACTGAAGCTTTCTTT
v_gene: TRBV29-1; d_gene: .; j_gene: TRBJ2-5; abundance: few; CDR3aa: CSASPYNPETQYF; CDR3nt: TGCAGCGCTTCCCCTTATAATCCGGAGACCCAGTACTTC
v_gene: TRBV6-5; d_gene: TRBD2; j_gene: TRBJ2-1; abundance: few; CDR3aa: CASSYSSRGANNEQFF; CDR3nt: TGTGCCAGCAGTTACTCGTCGCGGGGGGCTAACAATGAGCAGTTCTTC
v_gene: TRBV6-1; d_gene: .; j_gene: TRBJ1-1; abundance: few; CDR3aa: CASSESDLLNTEAFF; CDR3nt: TGTGCCAGCAGTGAATCGGACTTACTGAACACTGAAGCTTTCTTT
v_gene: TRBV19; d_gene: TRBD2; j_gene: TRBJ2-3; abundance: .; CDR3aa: CASSILPRGETDTQYF; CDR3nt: TGTGCCAGTAGTATCCTCCCGCGGGGGGAAACAGATACGCAGTATTTT
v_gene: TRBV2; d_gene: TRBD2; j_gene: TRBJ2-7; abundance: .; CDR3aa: CASSGTSGVRYEQYF; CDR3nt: TGTGCCAGCAGTGGGACTAGCGGAGTTCGCTACGAGCAGTACTTC
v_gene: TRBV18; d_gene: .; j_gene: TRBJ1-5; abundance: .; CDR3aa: CASSQGPHQPQHF; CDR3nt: TGTGCCAGCTCACAGGGGCCCCATCAGCCCCAGCATTTT
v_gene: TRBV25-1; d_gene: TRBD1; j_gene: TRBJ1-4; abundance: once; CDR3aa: CASSGADRGASEKLFF; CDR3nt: TGTGCCAGCAGTGGGGCTGACAGGGGAGCGAGTGAAAAACTGTTTTTT
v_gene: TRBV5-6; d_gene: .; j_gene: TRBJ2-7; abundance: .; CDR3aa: CASSFSGSNGDKYF; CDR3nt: TGTGCCAGCAGCTTCTCGGGTTCCAACGGGGATAAGTACTTC
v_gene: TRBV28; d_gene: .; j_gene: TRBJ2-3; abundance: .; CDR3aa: CASSSGPTDTQYF; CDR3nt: TGTGCCAGCAGTTCGGGTCCTACAGATACGCAGTATTTT
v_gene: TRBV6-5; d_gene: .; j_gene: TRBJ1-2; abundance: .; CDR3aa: CASSVLTGSNGYTF; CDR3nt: TGTGCCAGCAGTGTCCTTACAGGGAGTAATGGCTACACCTTC
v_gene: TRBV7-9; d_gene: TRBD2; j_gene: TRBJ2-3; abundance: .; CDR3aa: CASSQKGLAPYTDTQYF; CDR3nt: TGTGCCAGCAGCCAGAAGGGACTAGCCCCCTACACAGATACGCAGTATTTT